These 28 T cell receptor beta chains originate from one sample sequenced in a study of siplizumab effects on memory and regulatory T cells. The assay was immunoSEQ multiplex PCR, and TCRdb's table has in-frame clones only and misses some. The sample carries about 82,000 clones, about 91% recorded once. Sequences were obtained from Tregs sorted from blood. These receptors all stem from a human donor in good health.

This clone was detected only once. The rearrangement joins TRBV2 to TRBJ1-5; TRBD1 agrees at 10 bases. V gave up 7 bases and J gave up 0 bases; unmatched junction bases: 3. The CDR3 runs 15 residues. Germline CDR1 and CDR2: SNHLY and FYNNEI. The CDR3 loop reads CASTRDRGSNQPQHF. For the CDR3, the DNA is TGTGCCAGCACCAGGGACAGGGGTAGCAATCAGCCCCAGCATTTT.

The CDR3 protein is CASSQGDRGQETQYF. The CDR3 DNA is TGCGCCAGCAGCCAAGGGGACAGAGGACAAGAGACCCAGTACTTC. The rearrangement links TRBV4-1 to TRBJ2-5; TRBD1 aligns across 7 bases. Germline values: CDR1 MGHRA, CDR2 YSYEKL. CDR3 length: 15 residues. Trimming removed 1 base from V and 2 bases from J; junction bases left unmatched: 4.

DNA for the CDR3: TGTGCCAGCAGCGTAGTACCAAGTAGTGGGCGGTTCCCCTACGAGCAGTACTTC. It encodes CASSVVPSSGRFPYEQYF. The genes are TRBV9 and TRBJ2-7; no firm D call. Germline CDR1 is SGDLS and CDR2 is YYNGEE. Trimming cost V 0 bases and J 2 bases, with 21 bases left between them. This CDR3 contains 18 residues.

The chain links TRBV7-2 to TRBJ1-5; no definite D call. This CDR3 has 15 amino acids. Trimming took off 2 bases at V and 6 bases at J, with 14 bases between the two ends. In germline, CDR1 is SGHTA, CDR2 FQGNSA. The CDR3 DNA sequence: TGTGCCAGCAGCTTATTGGCGGGTGCTTCTCAGCCCCAGCATTTT. Protein: CASSLLAGASQPQHF.

This clone was seen only a few times. This rearrangement joins TRBV15 to TRBJ1-3; no reliable D call. The CDR3 covers 16 residues. The V gene's germline CDR1 is LNHNV and CDR2 YYDKDF (reference sequence). The germline V and J ends were trimmed by 0 bases and 0 bases, with 9 bases remaining between them. Here the CDR3 DNA reads TGTGCCACCAGCAGAGATCCAGTGTCCTCTGGAAACACCATATATTTT. Residues: CATSRDPVSSGNTIYF.

The CDR3, as DNA: TGTGCCAGCAGTCCTCCGGGACAGGGAGGGTACGAGCAGTACTTC. Residues: CASSPPGQGGYEQYF. V and J are TRBV6-5 and TRBJ2-7; 9 bases are a match to TRBD1. The length of the CDR3 is 15 residues. CDR1 is MNHEY and CDR2 is SVGAGI in the germline V gene. J gave up 4 bases and V 5 bases, and 9 bases lay outside the gene matches.

This chain uses TRBV19 with TRBJ2-7; TRBD1 matches 9 bases. Germline assignment: CDR1 LNHDA and CDR2 SQIVND (reference sequence). The CDR3 runs to 14 residues. Trimming at V came to 5 bases and at J to 4 bases, leaving 6 bases not matched to a gene. As DNA, the CDR3 is TGTGCCAGTAGTGTGGGGACAGGGCTTTACGAGCAGTACTTC. Translating gives CASSVGTGLYEQYF.

The genes are TRBV11-2 and TRBJ2-1; no clear D. Trimming cost V 5 bases and J 0 bases, with 17 bases left between them. The CDR3 consists of 17 residues. Germline lookup yields CDR1 SGHAT and CDR2 FQNNGV. The CDR3: CASSPQRILISYNEQFF. The CDR3 DNA reads as TGTGCCAGCAGCCCTCAAAGGATATTGATCTCCTACAATGAGCAGTTCTTC.

This clone was counted once. The chain joins TRBV7-6 to TRBJ2-2; TRBD2 matches at 10 bases. The CDR3 totals 16 residues. The germline V gene has CDR1 SGHVS and CDR2 FNYEAQ. Germline trimming cut 6 bases from V and 4 bases from J; bases unmatched to any gene: 8. The CDR3 region is CASRPTSGVGTGELFF. As DNA, the CDR3 is TGTGCCAGCAGACCTACTAGCGGGGTAGGCACCGGGGAGCTGTTTTTT.

V gene TRBV19 combines with J gene TRBJ2-7, with 9 bases identical to TRBD1. CDR1 and CDR2 from the germline V gene are LNHDA and SQIVND (reference sequence). The CDR3 spans 16 residues. V dropped 4 bases and J dropped 5; count of bases not matched to a gene: 12. The CDR3 region is CASSKLPGQGDNEQYF. The CDR3 region has the DNA TGTGCCAGTAGTAAGCTCCCGGGACAGGGTGATAACGAGCAGTACTTC.

CDR3 in amino acids: CASSRQGAGNQPQHF. The CDR3 DNA follows: TGTGCCAGCAGTCGACAGGGGGCGGGTAATCAGCCCCAGCATTTT. The chain combines TRBV6-6 with TRBJ1-5; TRBD1 agrees at 10 bases. V lost 5 bases, J lost 4 bases, and 5 bases stayed unmatched. The V gene's germline CDR1 is MNHNY and CDR2 SVGAGI (reference sequence). The CDR3 extends over 15 amino acids.

The CDR3 region has the DNA TGTGCCAGCAGTTTATCTCAGGGCCCCCGTTACAATGAGCAGTTCTTC. Translation gives CASSLSQGPRYNEQFF. The J gene is TRBJ2-1, the V gene TRBV27; D is perhaps TRBD1 (5 bases). In germline, CDR1 is MNHEY, CDR2 SMNVEV (reference sequence). The CDR3 is made up of 16 amino acids. V shed 0 bases and J shed 4 bases, with 13 bases lying between them.

The J gene is TRBJ1-2, the V gene TRBV2; D might be TRBD1 (5 bases). CDR3 size: 14 residues. Germline V gene lookup returns CDR1 SNHLY and CDR2 FYNNEI. Trimming took off 6 bases at V and 0 bases at J, with 11 bases between the two ends. The CDR3: CASSPLGANYGYTF. The CDR3 nucleotides are TGTGCCAGCAGCCCTTTAGGGGCTAACTATGGCTACACCTTC.

The V call is TRBV5-1, the J call TRBJ2-1; 7 nucleotides agree with TRBD2. Unmatched junction bases numbered 5, after V lost 0 bases and J lost 5 bases. Germline V CDR1 and CDR2: SGHRS, YFSETQ. The CDR3 spans 15 residues. CDR3 loop: CASSLGSGVNNEQFF. The CDR3 DNA reads as TGCGCCAGCAGCTTGGGGAGCGGGGTGAACAATGAGCAGTTCTTC.

This sequence joins TRBV18 and TRBJ2-3; D possibly uses TRBD1 or TRBD2 (5 bases each). Germline V CDR1 and CDR2: KGHSH, LQKENI. Trimming stripped 3 bases from V and 3 bases from J, with 19 bases between. This CDR3 is built from 17 residues. This CDR3 is CASSPITTYWGTDTQYF. CDR3 nucleotides: TGTGCCAGCTCACCCATTACGACTTACTGGGGGACAGATACGCAGTATTTT.

J is TRBJ2-4 and V is TRBV2; D might be TRBD1 or TRBD2, each matching 6 bases. Germline V gives CDR1 SNHLY, CDR2 FYNNEI. The CDR3 sequence is 18 residues long. Trimming took 0 bases from V and 6 from J, leaving 21 bases between them. The CDR3 reads CASSEAGGPGGVRNIQYF. CDR3 nucleotides: TGTGCCAGCAGTGAAGCGGGGGGCCCCGGGGGAGTCCGAAACATTCAGTACTTC.

V is TRBV7-6 and J is TRBJ1-1; 12 bases are a match to TRBD1. The CDR3 extends over 16 amino acids. The V and J ends lost 5 bases and 6 bases, in that order; junction bases with no gene match: 10. CDR1 is SGHVS and CDR2 is FNYEAQ in the germline V gene. The CDR3 region is CASSPLMGQGASEAFF. The CDR3 nucleotides are TGTGCCAGCAGCCCCTTGATGGGACAGGGGGCGTCTGAAGCTTTCTTT.

This clone showed up just once. The chain links TRBV5-4 to TRBJ2-2; D is undetermined. Trimming removed 0 bases at V and 1 base at J, with 4 bases between. This CDR3 region has 14 residues. Germline values: CDR1 SGHNT, CDR2 YYREEE (reference sequence). The CDR3 coding sequence is TGTGCCAGCAGCTTGGGAGGGAACACCGGGGAGCTGTTTTTT. Translated: CASSLGGNTGELFF.

The rearrangement links TRBV5-1 to TRBJ2-5; maybe TRBD2 (5 bases). This CDR3 is 13 amino acids long. Germline CDR1 and CDR2: SGHRS and YFSETQ. Trimming stripped 4 bases from V and 5 bases from J, with 12 bases between. CDR3 in amino acids: CASSEAEGETQYF. CDR3 nucleotides: TGCGCCAGCAGCGAGGCCGAGGGTGAGACCCAGTACTTC.

This chain connects TRBV10-1 to TRBJ2-1; D is unresolved. V was shortened by 1 base and J by 11 bases, with 6 bases between the two germline ends. CDR1 WNHNN and CDR2 SYGVQD come from the germline V gene (reference sequence). This CDR3 contains 11 residues. The CDR3 reads CASSEYTKQFF. The CDR3 coding sequence is TGCGCCAGCAGTGAGTATACTAAGCAGTTCTTC.

The genes are TRBV9 and TRBJ2-5; D might be TRBD1 (6 bases). The V and J ends lost 4 bases and 1 base respectively, with 11 bases between them. The V gene's germline CDR1 is SGDLS and CDR2 YYNGEE. This CDR3 is built from 14 residues. CDR3 sequence reads: CASSPRTVQETQYF. In nucleotides, the CDR3 is TGTGCCAGCAGCCCCCGGACAGTCCAAGAGACCCAGTACTTC.

This clone was counted a single time. The chain uses TRBV27 and TRBJ1-6; no definite D call. The CDR3 contains 13 residues. Trimming left V 7 bases short and J 7 bases short, with 11 bases between. CDR1 MNHEY and CDR2 SMNVEV come from the germline V gene (reference sequence). Written as DNA, the CDR3 is TGTGCCAGCAAGGATATAGGGAATTCACCCCTCCACTTT. Translating gives CASKDIGNSPLHF.

Concerning this clone itself: This same CDR3 is encoded by further DNA sequences in the sample. V is TRBV7-2 and J is TRBJ2-3; D remains unclear. Germline-derived CDR1 and CDR2 are SGHTA and FQGNSA. V was pared by 1 base and J by 3 bases, with 2 bases between. This CDR3 region has 12 residues. CDR3 protein: CASSLDTDTQYF. The DNA for the CDR3 is TGTGCCAGCAGCTTAGATACAGATACGCAGTATTTT. Full variable domain (rest looked up from reference TRBV7-2 and TRBJ2-3): GAGVSQSPSNKVTEKGKDVELRCDPISGHTALYWYRQSLGQGLEFLIYFQGNSAPDKSGLPSDRFSAERTGGSVSTLTIQRTQQEDSAVYLCASSLDTDTQYFGPGTRLTVL.

This chain uses TRBV19 with TRBJ1-1; possible D gene TRBD1, 5 bases. CDR3 size: 13 residues. Germline values: CDR1 LNHDA, CDR2 SQIVND (reference sequence). V was cut by 6 bases and J by 1 base, with 9 bases left in between. The CDR3, as DNA: TGTGCCAGTAGGGGACGGAGGAACACTGAAGCTTTCTTT. Translation: CASRGRRNTEAFF.

The chain uses TRBV7-2 and TRBJ1-2; unclear D gene. Trimming took 5 bases from V and 8 from J, leaving 12 bases between them. Looked up from germline, CDR1 is SGHTA and CDR2 is FQGNSA. The CDR3 sequence is 12 residues long. The CDR3 DNA follows: TGTGCCAGCAGCGTAAAAGGGTTGGGCTACACCTTC. As protein: CASSVKGLGYTF.

The chain employs TRBV9 and TRBJ2-1; D is possibly TRBD1 (6 bases). The V end was cut by 3 bases, the J end by 3 bases, with 13 bases between. Germline CDR1 is SGDLS and CDR2 is YYNGEE. CDR3 length equals 15 residues. The CDR3 sequence is CASSAQPDSYNEQFF. DNA of the CDR3: TGTGCCAGCAGCGCTCAACCGGACAGCTACAATGAGCAGTTCTTC.

The chain has TRBV10-3 and TRBJ2-2; no reliable D call. With 10 bases removed from V and 0 bases from J, the gap between germline ends came to 6 bases. Germline values: CDR1 ENHRY, CDR2 SYGVKD. The CDR3 contains 12 residues. The DNA of the CDR3 is TGTGCCACCGCGGCGAACACCGGGGAGCTGTTTTTT. The encoded protein is CATAANTGELFF.

To note about this clone: Other DNA sequences in the same sample also yield this CDR3. The chain is built from TRBV25-1 and TRBJ1-1, with 8 bases fitting TRBD1. Germline trimming cut 3 bases from V and 5 bases from J; bases unmatched to any gene: 11. The CDR3 totals 16 residues. Germline CDR1 MGHDK, CDR2 SYGVNS. This CDR3 is CASSDTRGLYRTEAFF. CDR3 coding DNA: TGTGCCAGCAGTGATACCAGGGGGCTCTATAGGACTGAAGCTTTCTTT.